The present TCR beta chain was sequenced within a study of cytomegalovirus exposure and HLA in healthy donors. Overall study results and limits: TCR sequences were mostly rare, though some public TCRs occurred in many donors. The classifier reportedly diagnosed cytomegalovirus status with high specificity and sensitivity. Later, TCR association rates were found to vary by HLA locus, highest for DRB1 and lowest for HLA-C.

The study ran its PCR with 60 Vbeta and 13 Jbeta primers. Authors' methods: Later, 80 million or so unique TCR beta chains were counted in an analysis, and 10 million to 12 million of them were shared. TCRdb's table, derived via immunoSEQ multiplex PCR, lists solely in-frame clones and lacks some. V, J and clone size are taken as reported in that table, and D and trimming were inferred from the DNA itself. This repertoire shows 120,000 to 150,000 clones, approximately 70% found once; its top ten account for 1.5% to 2%. V was trimmed by 2 bases and J by 5 bases, leaving 15 bases between them. CDR3 length equals 15 residues. CDR1 is SGHTA, CDR2 FQGNSA, per germline. This clone was counted a few times. Its specificity is not known.

The TCR was taken from a young woman in good health and CMV-seronegative. The rearrangement uses TRBV7-2 and TRBJ1-1, with D possibly matching TRBD1 (6 bases). What was sequenced was PBMCs. The CDR3 loop is CASSLKGHIWTEAFF. For the CDR3, the DNA is TGTGCCAGCAGCTTAAAGGGACATATCTGGACTGAAGCTTTCTTT.